Following are 17 T cell receptor beta chains from one sample sequenced in a study of OX40 agonist ivuxolimab in advanced cancers. This table comes from immunoSEQ multiplex PCR, and its TCRdb copy is limited to in-frame clones, with some not included. The sample holds 45,000 to 55,000 clones, 65% to 90% seen once. Material: CD4+ or CD8+ T cells sorted from blood, obtained in a trial of the OX40 agonist ivuxolimab. Receptor source: an adult with an advanced solid tumor such as melanoma, head and neck, liver or kidney cancer.

The V gene is TRBV4-1, the J gene TRBJ2-5; 8 nucleotides line up with TRBD2. Germline CDR1 reads MGHRA; CDR2 reads YSYEKL. The CDR3 runs to 14 residues. J gave up 1 base and V 5 bases, and 3 bases lay outside the gene matches. As DNA, the CDR3 is TGCGCCAGCAGCAAGCGGGGGTCCCAAGAGACCCAGTACTTC. It specifies CASSKRGSQETQYF.

V is TRBV4-3 and J is TRBJ1-3, with a possible D match to TRBD1 (5 bases). The CDR3 has 17 amino acids. Germline V gene data show CDR1 as LGHNA and CDR2 as YSLEER. V was shortened by 0 bases and J by 0 bases, with 12 bases between the two germline ends. CDR3 nucleotide sequence: TGCGCCAGCAGCCAAGAAATCTCGGGGGTCTCTGGAAACACCATATATTTT. It encodes CASSQEISGVSGNTIYF.

The count of this clone is one. The chain uses TRBV6-5 and TRBJ1-1; D ambiguous. The CDR3 sequence is 13 residues long. V was trimmed by 6 bases and J by 3 bases, leaving 11 bases between them. Germline CDR1 MNHEY, CDR2 SVGAGI. The chain's CDR3 is CASRLEGYTEAFF. The DNA for the CDR3 is TGTGCCAGCAGGTTGGAAGGGTACACTGAAGCTTTCTTT.

V and J are TRBV7-8 and TRBJ2-1; possibly TRBD2 for D (7 bases). The length of the CDR3 is 14 residues. The V and J ends lost 5 bases and 2 bases respectively, with 10 bases between them. Germline lookup yields CDR1 SGHVS and CDR2 FQNEAQ. The CDR3 DNA reads TGTGCCAGCAGCCCGGGGGGCGCCTACAATGAGCAGTTCTTC. Translating it yields CASSPGGAYNEQFF. Full variable domain (outside the CDR3, taken from reference TRBV7-8 and TRBJ2-1): GAGVSQSPRYKVAKRGQDVALRCDPISGHVSLFWYQQALGQGPEFLTYFQNEAQLDKSGLPSDRFFAERPEGSVSTLKIQRTQQEDSAVYLCASSPGGAYNEQFFGPGTRLTVL.

The sample holds a few counts of this clone. The chain is built from TRBV2 and TRBJ1-2; TRBD1 might be the D (5 bases). This CDR3 has 13 amino acids. Germline CDR1 and CDR2: SNHLY and FYNNEI. Trimming removed 5 bases from V and 2 bases from J, with 9 bases in between. As DNA, the CDR3 is TGTGCCAGCAGTCAGGACAAGAACTATGGCTACACCTTC. Translation gives CASSQDKNYGYTF.

This rearrangement joins TRBV2 to TRBJ2-3; D possibly corresponds to TRBD2 (5 bases). Germline V lookup: CDR1 SNHLY, CDR2 FYNNEI. The CDR3 extends over 14 amino acids. V lost 6 bases and J 4 bases, leaving 14 bases between the germline ends. The chain's CDR3 is CASSATRASDTQYF. CDR3 nucleotide sequence: TGTGCCAGCAGCGCGACGAGGGCGTCAGATACGCAGTATTTT.

This chain uses TRBV13 with TRBJ1-1, with a tentative D call TRBD1 (5 bases). Germline values: CDR1 PRHDT, CDR2 FYEKMQ (reference sequence). Trimming removed 2 bases from V and 5 bases from J, with 9 bases in between. The CDR3 is 13 amino acids. The CDR3 spells CASSLMGGTEAFF. The DNA for the CDR3 is TGTGCCAGCAGCTTAATGGGGGGTACTGAAGCTTTCTTT.

The genes are TRBV9 and TRBJ2-2; D is undetermined. CDR3 length equals 12 residues. The V gene's germline CDR1 is SGDLS and CDR2 YYNGEE. The V end was cut by 5 bases, the J end by 1 base, with 3 bases between. The DNA of the CDR3 is TGTGCCAGCAGTCAGAACACCGGGGAGCTGTTTTTT. This sequence encodes CASSQNTGELFF.

This chain uses TRBV5-4 with TRBJ2-7, with a possible D match to TRBD2 (6 bases). CDR1 is SGHNT, CDR2 YYREEE, per germline (reference sequence). The CDR3 is made up of 14 amino acids. V gave up 0 bases and J gave up 7 bases, with 14 bases separating them. Written as DNA, the CDR3 is TGTGCCAGCAGCTTGGACGGGGGTGTTTTGGAGCAGTACTTC. As protein: CASSLDGGVLEQYF.

CDR3 region: CASSWTSGYNEQFF. For the CDR3, the DNA is TGTGCCAGCAGCTGGACAAGCGGTTACAATGAGCAGTTCTTC. V usage is TRBV7-2 and J usage is TRBJ2-1; D may be TRBD1 or TRBD2 (5 bases each). The CDR3 consists of 14 residues. Germline CDR1 reads SGHTA; CDR2 reads FQGNSA. The V gene lost 4 bases and the J gene lost 4 bases, with 11 bases spanning the gap.

J is TRBJ2-1 and V is TRBV27; the D gene is possibly TRBD1 (7 bases). Germline CDR1 and CDR2: MNHEY and SMNVEV (reference sequence). The CDR3 consists of 15 residues. With 4 bases removed from V and 6 bases from J, the gap between germline ends came to 16 bases. The CDR3 region has the DNA TGTGCCAGCAGTTCCAGGGGGGCCTGGGGCAATGAGCAGTTCTTC. The encoded protein is CASSSRGAWGNEQFF.

The rearrangement links TRBV5-1 to TRBJ2-7; D remains ambiguous. The CDR3 has 11 residues. The germline V gene encodes CDR1 SGHRS and CDR2 YFSETQ. V shed 3 bases and J shed 0 bases, with 1 base lying between them. As DNA, the CDR3 is TGCGCCAGCAGCTCCTCCTACGAGCAGTACTTC. The encoded protein is CASSSSYEQYF.

The rearrangement joins TRBV19 to TRBJ1-1; perhaps TRBD1 as D (5 bases). Germline values: CDR1 LNHDA, CDR2 SQIVND (reference sequence). V was pared by 2 bases and J by 7 bases, with 11 bases between. The CDR3 is 13 amino acids. CDR3 sequence reads: CASSIWDGLEAFF. In nucleotides, the CDR3 is TGTGCCAGTAGTATATGGGACGGTCTTGAAGCTTTCTTT.

The J gene is TRBJ1-2, the V gene TRBV29-1; D possibly corresponds to TRBD1 (6 bases). V lost 3 bases and J 3 bases, leaving 11 bases between the germline ends. CDR1 and CDR2 from the germline V gene are SQVTM and ANQGSEA. This CDR3 is built from 13 residues. The CDR3 region has the DNA TGCAGCGTTGATAAACAGGGTGACTATGGCTACACCTTC. Translating gives CSVDKQGDYGYTF.

This clone appeared a few times. J is TRBJ2-1 and V is TRBV6-5; 7 bases align to TRBD2. The trim removed 6 bases at V and 10 bases at J, leaving 15 bases unmatched. Germline loops: CDR1 MNHEY, CDR2 SVGAGI. This CDR3 spans 15 amino acids. The CDR3 sequence: CASRGLSGGSREQFF. The CDR3 DNA reads as TGTGCCAGCAGGGGCCTTAGTGGCGGGAGCAGGGAGCAGTTCTTC.

CDR3 sequence reads: CASANTEAFF. CDR3 bases: TGTGCCAGCGCGAACACTGAAGCTTTCTTT. The chain combines TRBV7-8 with TRBJ1-1; D is undetermined. The V gene lost 8 bases and the J gene lost 1 base, with 2 bases spanning the gap. CDR1 is SGHVS and CDR2 is FQNEAQ in the germline V gene. The CDR3 totals 10 residues.

The gene calls are TRBV6-1 and TRBJ2-1; unclear D gene. CDR1 and CDR2 (germline): MNHNS, SASEGT. V lost 3 bases to trimming and J lost 7 bases, with 13 bases between them. This CDR3 region has 14 residues. Here the CDR3 reads CASSEFQFGNEQFF. The DNA of the CDR3 is TGTGCCAGCAGTGAGTTTCAGTTTGGGAATGAGCAGTTCTTC.